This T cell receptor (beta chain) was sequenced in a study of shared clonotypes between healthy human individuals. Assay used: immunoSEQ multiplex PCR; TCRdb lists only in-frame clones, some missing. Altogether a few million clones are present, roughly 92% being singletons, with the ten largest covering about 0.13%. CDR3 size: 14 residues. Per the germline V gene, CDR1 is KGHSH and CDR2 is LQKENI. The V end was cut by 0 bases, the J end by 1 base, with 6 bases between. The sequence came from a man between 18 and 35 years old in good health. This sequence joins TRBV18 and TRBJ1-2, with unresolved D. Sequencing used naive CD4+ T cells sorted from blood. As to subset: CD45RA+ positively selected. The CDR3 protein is CASSPPAVNYGYTF. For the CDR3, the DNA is TGTGCCAGCTCACCACCGGCAGTTAACTATGGCTACACCTTC.